In this sample, the clone carrying this T cell receptor (beta chain) turned up once. These data are taken from a study of blood T cell repertoires in COVID-19. Overall study context: COVID-19 samples collected from the United States, Italy and Spain covered acute and convalescent phases. Nucleic acid was either cDNA or gDNA, and it came from T cells, B-cell-depleted T cells, or PBMCs.

The CDR3 totals 13 residues. The V gene's germline CDR1 is SGDLS and CDR2 YYNGEE. J was trimmed by 4 bases and V by 3 bases; bases with no gene match: 3. As handled by the study authors: Researchers report that nucleated cell counts were estimated from reference gene primer amplification. Sequencing used immunoSEQ multiplex PCR; TCRdb keeps in-frame clones, though not all of them. V and J calls and clone size are those listed in that table; D and trimming were worked out from the DNA. The sample yields over 85,000 clones, around 81% seen once. This receptor was taken from a woman aged 70-85 years with acute or convalescent COVID-19. Sequencing was performed on peripheral blood. The rearrangement joins TRBV9 to TRBJ1-1; 7 bases line up with TRBD1. In nucleotides, the CDR3 is TGTGCCAGCAGCGAACAGGGGCTCACTGAAGCTTTCTTT. It specifies CASSEQGLTEAFF.